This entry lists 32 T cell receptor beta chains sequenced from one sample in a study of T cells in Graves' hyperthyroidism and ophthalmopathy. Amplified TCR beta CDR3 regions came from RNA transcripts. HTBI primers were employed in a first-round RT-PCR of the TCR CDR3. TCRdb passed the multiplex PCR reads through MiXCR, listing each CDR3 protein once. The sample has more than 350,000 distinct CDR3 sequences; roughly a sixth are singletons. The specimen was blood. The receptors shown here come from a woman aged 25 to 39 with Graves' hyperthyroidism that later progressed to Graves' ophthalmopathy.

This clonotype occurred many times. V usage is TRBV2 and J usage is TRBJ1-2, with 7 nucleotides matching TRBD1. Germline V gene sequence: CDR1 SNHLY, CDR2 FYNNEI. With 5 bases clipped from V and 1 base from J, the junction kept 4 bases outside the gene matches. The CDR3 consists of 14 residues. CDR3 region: CASSRTGFNYGYTF. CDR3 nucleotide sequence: TGTGCCAGCAGTCGGACAGGATTTAACTATGGCTACACCTTC.

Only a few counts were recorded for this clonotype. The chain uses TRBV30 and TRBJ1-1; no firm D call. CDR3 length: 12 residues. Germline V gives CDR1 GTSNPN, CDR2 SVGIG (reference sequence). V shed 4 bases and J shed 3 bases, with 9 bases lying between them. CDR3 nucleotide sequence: TGTGCCTGGACAGGAGGGTACACTGAAGCTTTCTTT. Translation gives CAWTGGYTEAFF.

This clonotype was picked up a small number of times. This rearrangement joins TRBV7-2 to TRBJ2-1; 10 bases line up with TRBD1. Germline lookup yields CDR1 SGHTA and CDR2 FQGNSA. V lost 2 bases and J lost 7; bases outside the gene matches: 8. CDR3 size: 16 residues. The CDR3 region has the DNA TGTGCCAGCAGCTTATCGTCAGACAGGGGGCGGAATGAGCAGTTCTTC. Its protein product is CASSLSSDRGRNEQFF.

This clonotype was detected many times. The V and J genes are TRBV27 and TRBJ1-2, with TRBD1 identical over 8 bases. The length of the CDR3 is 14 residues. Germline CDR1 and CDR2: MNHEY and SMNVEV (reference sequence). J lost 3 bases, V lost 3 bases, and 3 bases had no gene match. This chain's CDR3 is CASSLTGDDYGYTF. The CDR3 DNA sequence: TGTGCCAGCAGTTTGACAGGGGACGACTATGGCTACACCTTC.

The CDR3 sequence is CASSQDRGGYGYTF. The CDR3 DNA reads TGTGCCAGCAGCCAAGATCGTGGAGGCTATGGCTACACCTTC. The gene calls are TRBV14 and TRBJ1-2; D is unclear. Trimming cost V 0 bases and J 4 bases, with 9 bases left between them. In germline, CDR1 is SGHDN, CDR2 FVKESK. The CDR3 has 14 residues.

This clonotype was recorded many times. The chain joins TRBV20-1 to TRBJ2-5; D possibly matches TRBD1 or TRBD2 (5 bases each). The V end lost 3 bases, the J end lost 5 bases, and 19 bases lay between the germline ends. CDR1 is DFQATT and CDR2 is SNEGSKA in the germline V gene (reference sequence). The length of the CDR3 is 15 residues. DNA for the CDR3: TGCAGTGCTAGGGACTCAGGGTCTCCACGGGAGACCCAGTACTTC. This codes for CSARDSGSPRETQYF.

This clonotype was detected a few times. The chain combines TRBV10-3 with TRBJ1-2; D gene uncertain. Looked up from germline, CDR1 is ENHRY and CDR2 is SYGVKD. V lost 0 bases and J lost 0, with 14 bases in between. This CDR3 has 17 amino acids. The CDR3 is CAISESTGRQANYGYTF. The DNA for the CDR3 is TGTGCCATCAGTGAGTCGACGGGGAGACAAGCTAACTATGGCTACACCTTC.

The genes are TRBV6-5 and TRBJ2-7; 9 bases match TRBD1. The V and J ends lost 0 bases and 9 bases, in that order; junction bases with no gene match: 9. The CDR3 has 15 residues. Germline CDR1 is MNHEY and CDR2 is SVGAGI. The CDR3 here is CASSYSFVQGARQYF. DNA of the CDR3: TGTGCCAGCAGTTACTCCTTTGTACAGGGGGCAAGGCAGTACTTC.

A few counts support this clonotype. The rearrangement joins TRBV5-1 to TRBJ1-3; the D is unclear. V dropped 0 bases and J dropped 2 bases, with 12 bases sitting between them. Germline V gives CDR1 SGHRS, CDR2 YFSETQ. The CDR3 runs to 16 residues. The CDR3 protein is CASSLESVATGNTIYF. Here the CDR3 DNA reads TGCGCCAGCAGCTTGGAATCGGTGGCAACTGGAAACACCATATATTTT.

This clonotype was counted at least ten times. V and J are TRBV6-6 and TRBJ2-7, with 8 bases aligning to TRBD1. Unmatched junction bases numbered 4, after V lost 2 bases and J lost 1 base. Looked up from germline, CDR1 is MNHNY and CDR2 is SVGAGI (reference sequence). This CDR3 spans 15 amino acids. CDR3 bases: TGTGCCAGCAGTTACGGACAGGGAACGTCCTACGAGCAGTACTTC. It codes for CASSYGQGTSYEQYF.

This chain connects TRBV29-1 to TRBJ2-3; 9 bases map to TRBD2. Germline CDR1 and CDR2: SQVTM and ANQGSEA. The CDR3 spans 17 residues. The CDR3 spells CSVLGSGRFFSTDTQYF. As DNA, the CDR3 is TGCAGTGTTCTGGGTAGCGGGAGATTTTTTAGCACAGATACGCAGTATTTT.

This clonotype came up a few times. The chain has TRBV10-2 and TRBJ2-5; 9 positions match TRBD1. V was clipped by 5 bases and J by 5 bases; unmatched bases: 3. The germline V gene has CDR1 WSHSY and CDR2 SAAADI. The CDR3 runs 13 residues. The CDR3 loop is CASSTGGQETQYF. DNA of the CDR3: TGCGCCAGCAGTACAGGGGGCCAGGAGACCCAGTACTTC.

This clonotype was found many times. The CDR3 nucleotides are TGTGCCAGCAGCTTGCAGGGGTTCCCCAACGAGCAGTACTTC. This sequence encodes CASSLQGFPNEQYF. V usage is TRBV5-6 and J usage is TRBJ2-7; possibly TRBD1 for D (6 bases). V was cut by 1 base and J by 5 bases, with 13 bases left in between. The CDR3 has 14 amino acids. Germline CDR1 is SGHDT and CDR2 is YYEEEE.

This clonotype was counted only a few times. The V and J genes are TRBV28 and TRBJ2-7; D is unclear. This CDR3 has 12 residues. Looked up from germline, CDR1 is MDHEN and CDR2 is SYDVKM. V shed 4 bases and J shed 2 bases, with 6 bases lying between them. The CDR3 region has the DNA TGTGCCAGCAGTTCCTATCCCTACGAGCAGTACTTC. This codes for CASSSYPYEQYF.

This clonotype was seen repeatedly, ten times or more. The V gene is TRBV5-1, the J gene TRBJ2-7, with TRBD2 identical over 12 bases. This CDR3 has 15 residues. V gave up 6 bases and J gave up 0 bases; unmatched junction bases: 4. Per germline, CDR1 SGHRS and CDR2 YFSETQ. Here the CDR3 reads CASTLAGGGSYEQYF. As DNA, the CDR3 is TGCGCCAGCACCCTAGCGGGAGGGGGCTCCTACGAGCAGTACTTC.

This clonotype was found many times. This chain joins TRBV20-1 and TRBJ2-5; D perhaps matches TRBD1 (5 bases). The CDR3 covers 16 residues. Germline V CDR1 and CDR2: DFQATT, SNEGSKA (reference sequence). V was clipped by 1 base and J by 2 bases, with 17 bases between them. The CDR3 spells CSARGAAGPPQETQYF. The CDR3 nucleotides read TGCAGTGCTAGAGGCGCGGCAGGGCCCCCACAAGAGACCCAGTACTTC.

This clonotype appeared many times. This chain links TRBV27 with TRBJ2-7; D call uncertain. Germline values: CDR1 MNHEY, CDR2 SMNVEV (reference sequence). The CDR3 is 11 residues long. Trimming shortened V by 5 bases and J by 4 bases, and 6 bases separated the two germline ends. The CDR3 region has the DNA TGTGCCAGCAGTACCCAATACGAGCAGTACTTC. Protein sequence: CASSTQYEQYF.

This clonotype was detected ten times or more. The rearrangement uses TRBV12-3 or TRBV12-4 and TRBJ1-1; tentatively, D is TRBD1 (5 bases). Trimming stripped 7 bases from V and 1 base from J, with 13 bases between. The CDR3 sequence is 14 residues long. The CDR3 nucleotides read TGTGCCAGCACCGAGAGTGGGGGGAACACTGAAGCTTTCTTT. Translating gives CASTESGGNTEAFF.

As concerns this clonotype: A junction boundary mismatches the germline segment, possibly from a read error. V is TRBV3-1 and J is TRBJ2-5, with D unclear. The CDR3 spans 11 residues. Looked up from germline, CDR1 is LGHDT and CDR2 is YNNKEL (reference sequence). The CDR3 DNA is TGTGCCAGCAGCCGCCAAGAGACCCGGTACTTC. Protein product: CASSRQETRYF.

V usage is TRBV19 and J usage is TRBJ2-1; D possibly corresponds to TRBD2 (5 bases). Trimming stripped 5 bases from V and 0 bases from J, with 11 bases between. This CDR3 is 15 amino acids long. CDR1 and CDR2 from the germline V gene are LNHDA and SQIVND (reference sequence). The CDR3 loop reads CASSFERSSYNEQFF. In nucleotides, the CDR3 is TGTGCCAGTAGTTTCGAGCGGAGCTCCTACAATGAGCAGTTCTTC.

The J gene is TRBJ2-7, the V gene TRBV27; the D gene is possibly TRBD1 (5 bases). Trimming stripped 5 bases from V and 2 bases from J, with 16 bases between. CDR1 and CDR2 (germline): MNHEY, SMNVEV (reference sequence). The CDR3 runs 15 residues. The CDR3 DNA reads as TGTGCCAGCAGTCCCCCACACTGGGGCGCCTACGAGCAGTACTTC. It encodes CASSPPHWGAYEQYF.

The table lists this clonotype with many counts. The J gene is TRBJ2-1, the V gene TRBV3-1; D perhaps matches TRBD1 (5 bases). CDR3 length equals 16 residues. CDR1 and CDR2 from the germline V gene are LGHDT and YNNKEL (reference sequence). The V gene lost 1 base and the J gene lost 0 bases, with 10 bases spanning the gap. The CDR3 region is CASSQAGLSSYNEQFF. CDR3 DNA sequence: TGTGCCAGCAGCCAAGCAGGGCTGAGCTCCTACAATGAGCAGTTCTTC.

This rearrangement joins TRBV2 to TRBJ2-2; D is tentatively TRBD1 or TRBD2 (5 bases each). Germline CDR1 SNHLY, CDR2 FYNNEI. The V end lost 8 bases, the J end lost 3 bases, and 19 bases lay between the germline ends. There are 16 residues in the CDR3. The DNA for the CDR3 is TGTGCCAGCTTACCAAGCCGGGACCGACACACCGGGGAGCTGTTTTTT. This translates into CASLPSRDRHTGELFF.

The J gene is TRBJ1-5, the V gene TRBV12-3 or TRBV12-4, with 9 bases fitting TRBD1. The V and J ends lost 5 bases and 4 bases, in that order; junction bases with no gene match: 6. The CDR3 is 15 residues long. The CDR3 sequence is CASSRTGEGNQPQHF. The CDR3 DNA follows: TGTGCCAGCAGTCGGACAGGGGAGGGGAATCAGCCCCAGCATTTT.

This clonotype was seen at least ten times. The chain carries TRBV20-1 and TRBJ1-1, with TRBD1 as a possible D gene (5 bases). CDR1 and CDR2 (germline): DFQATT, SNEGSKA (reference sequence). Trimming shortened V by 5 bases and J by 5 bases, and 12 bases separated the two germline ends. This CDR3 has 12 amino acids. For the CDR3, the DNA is TGCAGTGCTGACCACAGGACGACTGAAGCTTTCTTT. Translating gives CSADHRTTEAFF.

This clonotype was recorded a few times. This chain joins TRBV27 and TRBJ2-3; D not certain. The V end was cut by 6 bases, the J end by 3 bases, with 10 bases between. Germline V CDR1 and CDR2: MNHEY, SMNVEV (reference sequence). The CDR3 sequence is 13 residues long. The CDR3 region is CASRPPSTDTQYF. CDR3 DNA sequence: TGTGCCAGCAGACCCCCCTCGACAGATACGCAGTATTTT.

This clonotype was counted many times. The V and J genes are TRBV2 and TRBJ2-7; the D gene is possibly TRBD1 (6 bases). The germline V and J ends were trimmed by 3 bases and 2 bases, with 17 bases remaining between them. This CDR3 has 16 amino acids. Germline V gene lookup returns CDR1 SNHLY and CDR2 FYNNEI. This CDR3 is CASSDWTASRAYEQYF. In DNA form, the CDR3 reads TGTGCCAGCAGTGATTGGACAGCAAGCAGAGCCTACGAGCAGTACTTC.

The CDR3 sequence: CASSDAQGEQYF. The CDR3 DNA follows: TGTGCCAGCAGCGACGCACAGGGCGAGCAGTACTTC. The genes are TRBV5-6 and TRBJ2-7; the D gene is possibly TRBD1 (6 bases). V lost 4 bases and J lost 6, with 11 bases in between. The CDR3 extends over 12 amino acids. Germline V gene sequence: CDR1 SGHDT, CDR2 YYEEEE. The complete variable domain, with remaining parts taken from reference TRBV5-6 and TRBJ2-7, reads DAGVTQSPTHLIKTRGQQVTLRCSPKSGHDTVSWYQQALGQGPQFIFQYYEEEERQRGNFPDRFSGHQFPNYSSELNVNALLLGDSALYLCASSDAQGEQYFGPGTRLTVT.

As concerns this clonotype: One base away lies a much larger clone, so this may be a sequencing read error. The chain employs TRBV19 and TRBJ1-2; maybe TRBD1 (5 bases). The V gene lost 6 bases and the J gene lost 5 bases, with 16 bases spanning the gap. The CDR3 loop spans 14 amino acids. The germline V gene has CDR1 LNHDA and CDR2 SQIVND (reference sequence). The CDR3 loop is CASRTTEARYGYTF. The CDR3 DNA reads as TGTGCCAGTAGGACGACAGAGGCACGGTATGGCTACACCTTC. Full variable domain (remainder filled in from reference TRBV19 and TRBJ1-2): DGGITQSPKYLFRKEGQNVTLSCEQNLNHDAMYWYRQDPGQGLRLIYYSQIVNDFQKGDIAEGYSVSREKKESFPLTVTSAQKNPTAFYLCASRTTEARYGYTFGSGTRLTVV.

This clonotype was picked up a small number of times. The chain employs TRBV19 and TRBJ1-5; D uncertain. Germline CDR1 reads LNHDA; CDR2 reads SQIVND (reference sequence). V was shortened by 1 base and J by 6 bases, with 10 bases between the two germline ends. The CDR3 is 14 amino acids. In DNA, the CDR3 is TGTGCCAGTAGTATAGGAGCGGGCTTTCAGCCCCAGCATTTT. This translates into CASSIGAGFQPQHF. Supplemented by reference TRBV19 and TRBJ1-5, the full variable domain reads DGGITQSPKYLFRKEGQNVTLSCEQNLNHDAMYWYRQDPGQGLRLIYYSQIVNDFQKGDIAEGYSVSREKKESFPLTVTSAQKNPTAFYLCASSIGAGFQPQHFGDGTRLSIL.

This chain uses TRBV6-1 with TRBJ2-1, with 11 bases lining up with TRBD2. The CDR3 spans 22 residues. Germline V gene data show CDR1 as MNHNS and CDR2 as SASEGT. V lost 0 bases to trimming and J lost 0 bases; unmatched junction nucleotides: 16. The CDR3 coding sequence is TGTGCCAGCAGTGAAGCACCACTCGCTATGACTAGCGGGAAGAGCTCCTACAATGAGCAGTTCTTC. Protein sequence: CASSEAPLAMTSGKSSYNEQFF.

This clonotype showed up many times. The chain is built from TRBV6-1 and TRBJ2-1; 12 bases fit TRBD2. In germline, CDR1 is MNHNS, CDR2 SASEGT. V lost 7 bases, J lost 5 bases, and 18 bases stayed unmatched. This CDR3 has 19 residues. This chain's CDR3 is CASTEYILAGGRRNNEQFF. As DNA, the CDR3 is TGTGCCAGCACCGAGTATATACTAGCGGGAGGTAGACGAAACAATGAGCAGTTCTTC.